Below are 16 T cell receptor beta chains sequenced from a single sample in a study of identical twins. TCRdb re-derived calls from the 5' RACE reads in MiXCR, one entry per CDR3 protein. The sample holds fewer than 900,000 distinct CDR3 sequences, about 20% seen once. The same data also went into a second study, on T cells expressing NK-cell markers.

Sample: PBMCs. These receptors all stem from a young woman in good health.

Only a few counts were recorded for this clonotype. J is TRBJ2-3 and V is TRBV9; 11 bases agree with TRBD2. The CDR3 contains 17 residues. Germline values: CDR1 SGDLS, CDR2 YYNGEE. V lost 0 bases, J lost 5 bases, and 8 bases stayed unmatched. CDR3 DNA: TGTGCCAGCAGCGTAGCTTCGGGACTAGCGGAAGAAGATACGCAGTATTTT. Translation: CASSVASGLAEEDTQYF.

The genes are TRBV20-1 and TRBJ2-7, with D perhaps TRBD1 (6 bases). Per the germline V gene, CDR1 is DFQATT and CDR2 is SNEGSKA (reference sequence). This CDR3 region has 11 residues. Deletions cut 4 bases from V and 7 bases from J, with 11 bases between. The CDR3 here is CSANRDMEQYF. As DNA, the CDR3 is TGCAGTGCTAACCGGGACATGGAGCAGTACTTC.

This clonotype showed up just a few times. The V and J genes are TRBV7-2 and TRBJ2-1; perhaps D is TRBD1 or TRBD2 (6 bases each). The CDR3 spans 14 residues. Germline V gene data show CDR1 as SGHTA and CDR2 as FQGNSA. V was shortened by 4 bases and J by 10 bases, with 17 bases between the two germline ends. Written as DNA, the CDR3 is TGTGCCAGCAGCTCCTTGAGGCCCGGGGGCGAGCAGTTCTTC. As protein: CASSSLRPGGEQFF.

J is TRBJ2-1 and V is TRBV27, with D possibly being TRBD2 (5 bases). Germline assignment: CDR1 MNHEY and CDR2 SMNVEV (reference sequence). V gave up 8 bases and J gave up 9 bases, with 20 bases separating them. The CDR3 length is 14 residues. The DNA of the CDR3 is TGTGCCAGCGGCAGCGGCACCCAAACCCTTGAGCAGTTCTTC. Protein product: CASGSGTQTLEQFF.

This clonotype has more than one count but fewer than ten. The CDR3 bases are TGTGCCAGCAGCTTGGGGGTGCCTGAAGCTTTCTTT. Translating gives CASSLGVPEAFF. This chain joins TRBV11-2 and TRBJ1-1, with D perhaps matching TRBD1 (5 bases). Trimming pared 3 bases from V and 6 bases from J, leaving 8 bases between. Germline CDR1 and CDR2: SGHAT and FQNNGV. The CDR3 is 12 amino acids.

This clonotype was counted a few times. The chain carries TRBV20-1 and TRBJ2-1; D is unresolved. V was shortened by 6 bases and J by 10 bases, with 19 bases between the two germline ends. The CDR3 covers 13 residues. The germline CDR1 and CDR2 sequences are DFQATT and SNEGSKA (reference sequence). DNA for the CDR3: TGCAGTGCAACCGGTCCTGGATTGGTCGAGCAGTTCTTC. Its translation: CSATGPGLVEQFF.

In DNA form, the CDR3 reads TGCGCCAGCAGCCTAGGGCAGGGTGTCACAGATACGCAGTATTTT. Amino acids: CASSLGQGVTDTQYF. V gene TRBV5-1 combines with J gene TRBJ2-3, with D possibly TRBD1 on 5 matching bases. The CDR3 runs to 15 residues. V was trimmed by 4 bases and J by 2 bases, leaving 14 bases between them. Germline V gene sequence: CDR1 SGHRS, CDR2 YFSETQ.

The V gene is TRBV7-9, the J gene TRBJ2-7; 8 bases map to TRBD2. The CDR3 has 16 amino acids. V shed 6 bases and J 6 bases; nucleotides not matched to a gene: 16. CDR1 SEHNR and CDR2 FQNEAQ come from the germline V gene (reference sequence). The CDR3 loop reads CASRALSGSPVSEQYF. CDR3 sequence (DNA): TGTGCCAGCAGGGCTCTAAGCGGGAGCCCCGTTAGCGAGCAGTACTTC.

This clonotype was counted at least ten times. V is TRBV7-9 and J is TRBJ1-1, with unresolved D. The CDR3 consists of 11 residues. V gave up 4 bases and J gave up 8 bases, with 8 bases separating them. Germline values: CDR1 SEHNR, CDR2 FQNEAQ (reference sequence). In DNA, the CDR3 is TGTGCCAGCAGCTCCGGCAGAGAAGCTTTCTTT. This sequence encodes CASSSGREAFF.

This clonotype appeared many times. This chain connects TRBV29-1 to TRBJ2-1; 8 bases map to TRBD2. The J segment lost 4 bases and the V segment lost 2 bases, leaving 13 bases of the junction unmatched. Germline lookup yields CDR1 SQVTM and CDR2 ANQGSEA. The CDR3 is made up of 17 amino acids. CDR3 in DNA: TGCAGCGTTGAACCCAATCGCGGGCTAGCGGGTTACAATGAGCAGTTCTTC. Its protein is CSVEPNRGLAGYNEQFF.

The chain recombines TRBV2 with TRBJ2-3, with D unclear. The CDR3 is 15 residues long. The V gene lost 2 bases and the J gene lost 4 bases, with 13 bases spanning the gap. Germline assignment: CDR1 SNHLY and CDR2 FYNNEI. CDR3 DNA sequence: TGTGCCAGCAGTGAAATGGATTTAGTTGCAGATACGCAGTATTTT. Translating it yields CASSEMDLVADTQYF.

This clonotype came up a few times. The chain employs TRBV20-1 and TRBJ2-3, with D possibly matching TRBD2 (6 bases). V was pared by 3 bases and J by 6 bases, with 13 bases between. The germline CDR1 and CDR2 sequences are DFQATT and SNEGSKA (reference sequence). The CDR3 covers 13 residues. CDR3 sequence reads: CSASGAEGDTQYF. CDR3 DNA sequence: TGCAGTGCTAGCGGAGCGGAGGGGGATACGCAGTATTTT.

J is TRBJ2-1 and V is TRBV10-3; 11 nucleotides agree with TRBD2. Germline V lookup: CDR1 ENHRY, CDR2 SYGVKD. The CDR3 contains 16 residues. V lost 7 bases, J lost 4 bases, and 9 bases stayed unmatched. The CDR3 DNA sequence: TGTGCCATCACCTCTTATTGGACTAGCGGGTACAATGAGCAGTTCTTC. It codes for CAITSYWTSGYNEQFF.

CDR3: CASSYFAVAKNIQYF. CDR3 DNA: TGTGCCAGCAGTTACTTCGCGGTAGCCAAAAACATTCAGTACTTC. V is TRBV6-2 or TRBV6-3 and J is TRBJ2-4; unclear D gene. This CDR3 spans 15 amino acids. V was cut by 1 base and J by 0 bases, with 7 bases left in between. Germline CDR1 reads MNHEY; CDR2 reads SVGEGT.

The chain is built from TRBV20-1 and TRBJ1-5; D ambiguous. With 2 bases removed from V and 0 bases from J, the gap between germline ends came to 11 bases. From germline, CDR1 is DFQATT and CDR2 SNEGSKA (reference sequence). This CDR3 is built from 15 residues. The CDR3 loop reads CSARLGYNSNQPQHF. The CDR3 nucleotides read TGCAGTGCTAGATTGGGTTATAATAGCAATCAGCCCCAGCATTTT.

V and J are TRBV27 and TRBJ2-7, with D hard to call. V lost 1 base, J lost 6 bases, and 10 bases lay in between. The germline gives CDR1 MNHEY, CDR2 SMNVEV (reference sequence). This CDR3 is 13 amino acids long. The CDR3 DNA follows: TGTGCCAGCAGTTTATTCCGGACGCTCGAGCAGTACTTC. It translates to CASSLFRTLEQYF.